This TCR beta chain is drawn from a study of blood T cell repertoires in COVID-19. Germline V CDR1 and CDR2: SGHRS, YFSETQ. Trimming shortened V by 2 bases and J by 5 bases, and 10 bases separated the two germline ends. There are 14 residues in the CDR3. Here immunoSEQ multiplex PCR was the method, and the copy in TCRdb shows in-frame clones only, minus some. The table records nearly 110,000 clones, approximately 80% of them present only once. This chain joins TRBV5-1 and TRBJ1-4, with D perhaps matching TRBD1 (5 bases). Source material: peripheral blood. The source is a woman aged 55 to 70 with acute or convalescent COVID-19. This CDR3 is CASSFLGLNEKLFF. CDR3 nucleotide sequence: TGCGCCAGCAGCTTTCTGGGGCTGAATGAAAAACTGTTTTTT. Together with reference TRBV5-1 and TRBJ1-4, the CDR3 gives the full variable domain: KAGVTQTPRYLIKTRGQQVTLSCSPISGHRSVSWYQQTPGQGLQFLFEYFSETQRNKGNFPGRFSGRQFSNSRSEMNVSTLELGDSALYLCASSFLGLNEKLFFGSGTQLSVL.